This T cell receptor beta chain comes out of a study of metastatic and nonmetastatic thyroid tumors. Study background: Repertoire data that came from the blood and tumor or nodule tissue of malignant and benign thyroid patients were compared. The study, taken as a whole, reports: Benign nodules were reported to have significantly lower TCR beta diversity than malignant thyroid tumors, in blood and tumor.

Turning to this clone: Its target is not known.

Among the patients, none had received any treatment before thyroid surgery. Germline-derived CDR1 and CDR2 are MNHNS and SASEGT. This CDR3 contains 16 residues. Trimming took off 9 bases at V and 6 bases at J, with 27 bases between the two ends. In the authors' methods: To classify distant metastasis in papillary thyroid cancer, a model was built from CDR3 differences across clinicopathological groups. TCRdb re-called the PCR reads via MiXCR. The V and J calls and clone size are TCRdb's, not the authors'. The sample shows some 28,000 clones, around a quarter of them seen only once. The sample taken for sequencing was blood. The chain couples TRBV6-1 to TRBJ2-7; D uncertain. The source is a female donor with papillary thyroid cancer or a benign thyroid nodule (not recorded which). Some clones in this sample may be carry-over from other donors' samples. The CDR3 reads CASSTQSGLGYGEQYF. CDR3 bases: TGTGCCAGTAGTACACAATCTGGTCTTGGGTATGGCGAGCAGTACTTC.